One TCR beta chain is described in this entry. These data originate in a study of T cell changes during pregnancy in multiple sclerosis. TCRdb's table, derived via immunoSEQ multiplex PCR, lists solely in-frame clones and lacks some. Of approximately 28,000 clones in the sample, around nine tenths were seen once. There are 19 residues in the CDR3. V lost 1 base and J lost 0, with 23 bases in between. Germline CDR1 and CDR2: SQVTM and ANQGSEA. V usage is TRBV29-1 and J usage is TRBJ2-3; possible D gene TRBD1, 5 bases. The clonotype comes from a female donor with multiple sclerosis, enrolled in a pregnancy study. Sequencing used CD8+ T cells from peripheral blood mononuclear cells, obtained in the second trimester of pregnancy. CDR3 nucleotide sequence: TGCAGCGTTGAAGGTGGGGCCTCCTATAAAGCTGCTAGCACAGATACGCAGTATTTT. Translation: CSVEGGASYKAASTDTQYF.